This T cell receptor beta chain was obtained from a study of CD4 T cells in lung cancer (dated by TCRdb to between 2018 and 2021). Regarding the research as a whole: In the study, blood T cells from NSCLC patients were screened for responses to candidate mutation-encoded neoepitopes, and neoantigen-specific CD4+ T-cell clones and TCRs were isolated. Tumor and non-adjacent lung tissue were obtained from a handful of patients undergoing curative-intent resections for stage I-III non-small cell lung cancer. The patients who underwent resection had lung adenocarcinoma or squamous cell carcinoma, were aged 60 to 69 when blood was donated, and were mostly former smokers. Treatments received by the patients before blood donation included platinum chemotherapy, and some patients received nivolumab or pembrolizumab. TCRB deep sequencing tracked the frequency of neoantigen-specific clonotypes in tumor resections, non-adjacent lung and cultured T-cell products.

The cysteine opens and the phenylalanine closes a CDR3 of 13 amino acids. The read is trimmed to its CDR3 DNA, 39 bases read in frame from base 1. Cut back by 7 bases and 3 bases, the V and J ends lie 12 bases apart. CDR1 and CDR2 were assigned from the germline V gene as MGHDK and SYGVNS. What the study reported, not specific to this receptor: Some blood-derived responses might be explained by in vitro priming of naive T cells or cross-reactivity rather than by memory responses to the cancer.

As regards this clone: The clone's antigen remains unknown. Within one base of it there is no much larger clone, and no base qualities were kept.

Library construction relied on the immunoSEQ multiplex PCR assay. DNA was isolated with Qiagen DNeasy or QIAamp micro DNA kits and TCRB sequenced with the Adaptive Biotechnology human TCRB sequencing kit. An Illumina MiSeq was used to sequence the TCRB libraries. From the authors' description of their analysis: The kit provider's software was used to analyze TCRB sequence data, and Fisher's exact test was applied to assess tumor enrichment of clonotype templates. TCRdb retrieved this table from immuneACCESS and kept in-frame rearrangements only. Not all clones are present; in checked studies, unresolved V genes account for under half, and no reason is known for the remainder. V, J and clone size derive from that table, while D and trimming were established from the DNA sequence. This sample has some 9,600 clones in its table, and over 50% of those were observed once. The ten largest clones add up to less than 20% of the sample.

Non-adjacent lung tissue was collected from the same resection as far as possible from the malignant lesion, at least 3 cm away. Recombination linked TRBV25-1 to TRBJ1-1; confidence is insufficient to name the D gene. The sequenced sample was normal lung tissue taken away from the tumor. This clonotype was obtained from a man aged 55 to 70 with non-small cell lung cancer. The DNA sequence is as follows: TGTGCCAGCAACCTTTGGGGAGACACTGAAGCTTTCTTT. The resulting protein is CASNLWGDTEAFF.